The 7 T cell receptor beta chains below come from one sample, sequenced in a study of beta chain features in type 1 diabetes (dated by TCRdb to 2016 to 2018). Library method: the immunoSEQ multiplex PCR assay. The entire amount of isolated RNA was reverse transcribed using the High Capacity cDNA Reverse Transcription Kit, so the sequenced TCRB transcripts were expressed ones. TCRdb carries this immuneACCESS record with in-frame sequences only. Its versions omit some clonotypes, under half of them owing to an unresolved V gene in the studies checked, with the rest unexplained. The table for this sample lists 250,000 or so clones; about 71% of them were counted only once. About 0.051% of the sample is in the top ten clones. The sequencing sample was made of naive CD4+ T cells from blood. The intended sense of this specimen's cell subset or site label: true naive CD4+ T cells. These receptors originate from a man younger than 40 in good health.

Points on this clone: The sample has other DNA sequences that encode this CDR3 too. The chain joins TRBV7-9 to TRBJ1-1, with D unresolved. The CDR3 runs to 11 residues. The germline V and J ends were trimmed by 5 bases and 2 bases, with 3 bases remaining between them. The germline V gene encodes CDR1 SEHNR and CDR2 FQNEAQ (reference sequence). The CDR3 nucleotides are TGTGCCAGCAGCCTAAACACTGAAGCTTTCTTT. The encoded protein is CASSLNTEAFF.

The CDR3 region has the DNA TGCGCCAGCACGCCTCAGCGGTCTGCTAGCACAGATACGCAGTATTTT. This sequence encodes CASTPQRSASTDTQYF. This chain joins TRBV5-1 and TRBJ2-3, with TRBD2 as a possible D gene (5 bases). In germline, CDR1 is SGHRS, CDR2 YFSETQ. The CDR3 length is 16 residues. Trimming took 6 bases from V and 0 from J, leaving 17 bases between them.

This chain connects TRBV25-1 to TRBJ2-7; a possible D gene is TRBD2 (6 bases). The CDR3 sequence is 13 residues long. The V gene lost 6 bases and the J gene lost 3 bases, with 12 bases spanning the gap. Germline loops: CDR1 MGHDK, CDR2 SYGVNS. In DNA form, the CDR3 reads TGTGCCAGCAGGTCGGGAGCCCTCTACGAGCAGTACTTC. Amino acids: CASRSGALYEQYF.

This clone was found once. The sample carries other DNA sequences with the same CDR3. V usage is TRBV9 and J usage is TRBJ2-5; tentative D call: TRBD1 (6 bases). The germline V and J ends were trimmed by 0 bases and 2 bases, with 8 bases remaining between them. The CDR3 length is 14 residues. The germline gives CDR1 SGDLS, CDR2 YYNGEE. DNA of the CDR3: TGTGCCAGCAGCGTAGGGACAGTGCAAGAGACCCAGTACTTC. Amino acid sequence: CASSVGTVQETQYF.

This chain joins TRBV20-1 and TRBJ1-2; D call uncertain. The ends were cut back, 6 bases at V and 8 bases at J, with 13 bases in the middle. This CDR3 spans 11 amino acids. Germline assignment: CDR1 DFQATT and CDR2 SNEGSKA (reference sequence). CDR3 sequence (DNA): TGCAGTGCCAAGGGCGGATTAGGCTACACCTTC. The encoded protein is CSAKGGLGYTF.

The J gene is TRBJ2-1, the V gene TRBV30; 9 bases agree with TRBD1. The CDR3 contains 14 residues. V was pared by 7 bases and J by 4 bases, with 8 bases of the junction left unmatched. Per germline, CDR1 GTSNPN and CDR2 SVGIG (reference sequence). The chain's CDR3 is CALQGQGVYNEQFF. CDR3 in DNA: TGTGCCTTACAGGGACAGGGAGTGTACAATGAGCAGTTCTTC.

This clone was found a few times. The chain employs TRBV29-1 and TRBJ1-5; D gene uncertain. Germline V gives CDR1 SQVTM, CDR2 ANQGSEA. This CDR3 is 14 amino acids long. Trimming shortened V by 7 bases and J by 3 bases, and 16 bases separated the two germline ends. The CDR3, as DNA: TGCAGCGCGACGTTAGGGCCCTTCAATCAGCCCCAGCATTTT. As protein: CSATLGPFNQPQHF. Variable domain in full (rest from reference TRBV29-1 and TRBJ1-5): SAVISQKPSRDICQRGTSLTIQCQVDSQVTMMFWYRQQPGQSLTLIATANQGSEATYESGFVIDKFPISRPNLTFSTLTVSNMSPEDSSIYLCSATLGPFNQPQHFGDGTRLSIL.